The 28 T cell receptor beta chains below were found in one sample sequenced in a study of Graves' ophthalmopathy and Graves' hyperthyroidism. Investigators amplified TCR beta CDR3 regions from RNA transcripts. The authors performed first-round RT-PCR with HTBI primers and then a second-round multiplex PCR. TCRdb called the multiplex PCR reads again in MiXCR, with one record for every CDR3 protein. Here the sample spans under 350,000 distinct CDR3 sequences, roughly a sixth being singletons. Source material: peripheral blood. Every receptor here comes from an adult man with Graves' ophthalmopathy.

This clonotype was detected once. V usage is TRBV6-1 and J usage is TRBJ2-5, with unresolved D. Germline V gene lookup returns CDR1 MNHNS and CDR2 SASEGT. V dropped 8 bases and J dropped 7 bases, with 11 bases sitting between them. CDR3 size: 11 residues. Written as DNA, the CDR3 is TGTGCCAGCCACTTTGGGGTGACCCAGTACTTC. It translates to CASHFGVTQYF.

The rearrangement uses TRBV5-1 and TRBJ2-6, with 8 bases lining up with TRBD1. V lost 4 bases and J lost 0; bases outside the gene matches: 9. Looked up from germline, CDR1 is SGHRS and CDR2 is YFSETQ. CDR3 length: 18 amino acids. The CDR3 protein is CASSKPGTGDSGANVLTF. For the CDR3, the DNA is TGCGCCAGCAGCAAACCCGGGACAGGTGACTCTGGGGCCAACGTCCTGACTTTC. The full variable domain, completed using reference TRBV5-1 and TRBJ2-6, is KAGVTQTPRYLIKTRGQQVTLSCSPISGHRSVSWYQQTPGQGLQFLFEYFSETQRNKGNFPGRFSGRQFSNSRSEMNVSTLELGDSALYLCASSKPGTGDSGANVLTFGAGSRLTVL.

Only a few counts were recorded for this clonotype. The J gene is TRBJ2-7, the V gene TRBV6-1; D gene ambiguous. CDR3 length: 14 amino acids. Per the germline V gene, CDR1 is MNHNS and CDR2 is SASEGT. V lost 2 bases and J lost 1, with 9 bases in between. The CDR3 bases are TGTGCCAGCAGTGAATTTCCCGGTTCCTACGAGCAGTACTTC. This gives the protein CASSEFPGSYEQYF.

This clonotype has at least ten counts. The chain is built from TRBV20-1 and TRBJ1-1, with unresolved D. Trimming cost V 5 bases and J 7 bases, with 8 bases left between them. Germline loops: CDR1 DFQATT, CDR2 SNEGSKA (reference sequence). There are 10 residues in the CDR3. The CDR3 region has the DNA TGCAGTGCTGGACGGGGTGAAGCTTTCTTT. The encoded protein is CSAGRGEAFF.

This clonotype was seen a few times. The rearrangement uses TRBV12-3 or TRBV12-4 and TRBJ1-3, with a possible D match to TRBD1 (6 bases). Trimming shortened V by 5 bases and J by 4 bases, and 15 bases separated the two germline ends. The CDR3 consists of 15 residues. The CDR3 sequence: CASSPTGIAGNTIYF. The CDR3 DNA sequence: TGTGCCAGCAGTCCCACAGGGATCGCCGGAAACACCATATATTTT.

This clonotype was detected ten times or more. The chain employs TRBV20-1 and TRBJ2-7; 9 bases fit TRBD1. CDR1 is DFQATT, CDR2 SNEGSKA, per germline (reference sequence). Germline trimming cut 6 bases from V and 2 bases from J; bases unmatched to any gene: 8. The CDR3 contains 14 residues. CDR3 loop: CSALPGQGPYEQYF. In nucleotides, the CDR3 is TGCAGTGCCCTTCCGGGACAGGGACCCTACGAGCAGTACTTC.

The CDR3 DNA sequence: TGTGCCAGCAGTGCGAACAGGGATTTCTTGGAGACCCAGTACTTC. Amino acids: CASSANRDFLETQYF. The chain carries TRBV12-3 or TRBV12-4 and TRBJ2-5; D is possibly TRBD1 (6 bases). V gave up 5 bases and J gave up 5 bases, with 18 bases separating them. The CDR3 loop spans 15 amino acids.

This clonotype showed up just a few times. The chain is built from TRBV5-1 and TRBJ2-5; 10 bases line up with TRBD2. V lost 4 bases, J lost 4 bases, and 7 bases stayed unmatched. The CDR3 runs 15 residues. Per germline, CDR1 SGHRS and CDR2 YFSETQ. This CDR3 reads CASSPSGRDPETQYF. CDR3 nucleotide sequence: TGCGCCAGCAGCCCCAGCGGGAGGGACCCAGAGACCCAGTACTTC.

This clonotype has ten or more counts. The genes are TRBV6-1 and TRBJ2-7; possibly TRBD2 for D (5 bases). There are 14 residues in the CDR3. Germline V lookup: CDR1 MNHNS, CDR2 SASEGT. Trimming shortened V by 2 bases and J by 2 bases, and 10 bases separated the two germline ends. The CDR3 DNA sequence: TGTGCCAGCAGTGAACTGAGTAGCGCCTACGAGCAGTACTTC. Amino acid sequence: CASSELSSAYEQYF.

The genes are TRBV28 and TRBJ1-5; D is perhaps TRBD1 (6 bases). The V gene lost 10 bases and the J gene lost 2 bases, with 9 bases spanning the gap. Germline V gene lookup returns CDR1 MDHEN and CDR2 SYDVKM. The CDR3 runs 12 residues. CDR3 protein: CAIRTGNQPQHF. The CDR3 bases are TGTGCCATCCGGACAGGCAATCAGCCCCAGCATTTT.

This clonotype was counted ten times or more. The chain recombines TRBV6-2 or TRBV6-3 with TRBJ2-5; 7 bases map to TRBD1. The CDR3 consists of 15 residues. Germline-derived CDR1 and CDR2 are MNHEY and SVGEGT. The junction had 8 bases not matched to a gene; V was cut back by 6 bases and J by 1 base. Written as DNA, the CDR3 is TGTGCCAGCAGCCGTCGCCGGACAGGCCAAGAGACCCAGTACTTC. Protein product: CASSRRRTGQETQYF.

Ten or more counts support this clonotype. The rearrangement links TRBV12-3 or TRBV12-4 to TRBJ1-2; no definite D call. Deletions cut 7 bases from V and 5 bases from J, with 20 bases between. The CDR3 is 15 residues long. The DNA of the CDR3 is TGTGCCAGCACCCCAACCCCCAGATCGGGGTATGGCTACACCTTC. This codes for CASTPTPRSGYGYTF.

This clonotype was counted at least ten times. This rearrangement joins TRBV5-1 to TRBJ2-2; D is ambiguous. The CDR3 covers 17 residues. V was trimmed by 0 bases and J by 0 bases, leaving 12 bases between them. Germline V gene lookup returns CDR1 SGHRS and CDR2 YFSETQ. The CDR3 sequence: CASSLDLSGTNTGELFF. Written as DNA, the CDR3 is TGCGCCAGCAGCTTGGATCTGTCCGGTACGAACACCGGGGAGCTGTTTTTT.

In its sample, this clonotype was seen many times. Here the CDR3 omits its conserved ending phenylalanine or tryptophan, so a read error is the likely source. The V gene is TRBV20-1, the J gene TRBJ1-2, with TRBD1 as a possible D gene (6 bases). Germline V CDR1 and CDR2: DFQATT, SNEGSKA (reference sequence). V lost 3 bases, J lost 2 bases, and 16 bases lay in between. CDR3 length equals 15 residues. The CDR3 bases are TGCAGTGCTAGGCCCCGGGGGCGCACAAACTATGGCTACACCCTC. This translates into CSARPRGRTNYGYTL.

The CDR3 DNA is TGTGCCACCAGCAGGGCACTAGAGAGAGAGACCCAGTACTTC. Its protein product is CATSRALERETQYF. The chain recombines TRBV15 with TRBJ2-5, with D possibly TRBD2 on 5 matching bases. The CDR3 is made up of 14 amino acids. Deletions cut 3 bases from V and 4 bases from J, with 12 bases between. The germline gives CDR1 LNHNV, CDR2 YYDKDF (reference sequence).

This clonotype was observed at least ten times. The V and J genes are TRBV6-1 and TRBJ1-2; a weak D match, TRBD1 (6 bases). Germline V gene lookup returns CDR1 MNHNS and CDR2 SASEGT. Trimming shortened V by 6 bases and J by 7 bases, and 18 bases separated the two germline ends. The CDR3 contains 14 residues. CDR3 region: CASSIDRSRSGYTF. DNA of the CDR3: TGTGCCAGCAGCATTGACAGGAGTCGGAGTGGCTACACCTTC.

This clonotype was seen a handful of times. The rearrangement links TRBV7-2 to TRBJ2-5; perhaps TRBD1 as D (6 bases). The CDR3 runs to 11 residues. Germline values: CDR1 SGHTA, CDR2 FQGNSA. Deletions cut 6 bases from V and 7 bases from J, with 9 bases between. The CDR3 sequence: CASRLGGTQYF. The CDR3 DNA sequence: TGTGCCAGCAGACTAGGGGGGACCCAGTACTTC.

This clonotype was observed many times. This CDR3 is CASRRGAGNTEAFF. The CDR3 nucleotides read TGTGCCAGCCGAAGGGGTGCGGGAAACACTGAAGCTTTCTTT. The chain is built from TRBV19 and TRBJ1-1; a weak D match, TRBD1 (5 bases). V was pared by 9 bases and J by 2 bases, with 16 bases between. Looked up from germline, CDR1 is LNHDA and CDR2 is SQIVND (reference sequence). The CDR3 is 14 amino acids.

This clonotype was seen repeatedly, ten times or more. This chain links TRBV6-5 with TRBJ2-5; no reliable D call. Germline V lookup: CDR1 MNHEY, CDR2 SVGAGI. The CDR3 covers 14 residues. V shed 2 bases and J shed 0 bases, with 7 bases lying between them. The CDR3 here is CASSYTTNQETQYF. The DNA for the CDR3 is TGTGCCAGCAGTTACACTACAAACCAAGAGACCCAGTACTTC.

There are many counts of this clonotype. The chain recombines TRBV6-5 with TRBJ2-7; TRBD1 or TRBD2 may be the D gene (5 bases each). Germline-derived CDR1 and CDR2 are MNHEY and SVGAGI. V was trimmed by 6 bases and J by 3 bases, leaving 15 bases between them. This CDR3 contains 14 residues. The CDR3 DNA reads TGTGCCAGCAGGTCCGGGGCTAGCATCTACGAGCAGTACTTC. The encoded protein is CASRSGASIYEQYF.

The chain uses TRBV28 and TRBJ2-7, with TRBD2 identical over 12 bases. Germline trimming cut 3 bases from V and 2 bases from J; bases unmatched to any gene: 8. Germline CDR1 is MDHEN and CDR2 is SYDVKM. CDR3 length: 17 residues. This CDR3 reads CASSFLGLAGTPYEQYF. CDR3 sequence (DNA): TGTGCCAGCAGTTTTTTAGGACTAGCGGGGACCCCCTACGAGCAGTACTTC.

The chain carries TRBV6-2 or TRBV6-3 and TRBJ2-7; 9 positions match TRBD2. Germline assignment: CDR1 MNHEY and CDR2 SVGEGT. This CDR3 has 15 residues. V was pared by 2 bases and J by 3 bases, with 5 bases of the junction left unmatched. The CDR3 coding sequence is TGTGCCAGCAGTTACCCTAGCGGGAAGGTCTACGAGCAGTACTTC. It encodes CASSYPSGKVYEQYF.

This clonotype was detected ten times or more. V gene TRBV30 combines with J gene TRBJ2-7; D could derive from TRBD1 or TRBD2 (5 bases each). V was pared by 4 bases and J by 2 bases, with 15 bases between. Germline V gene sequence: CDR1 GTSNPN, CDR2 SVGIG (reference sequence). The CDR3 contains 14 residues. The CDR3 coding sequence is TGTGCCTGGAAGGCAGGGAGAAGAGCCTACGAGCAGTACTTC. Translation gives CAWKAGRRAYEQYF. Combining the CDR3 with reference TRBV30 and TRBJ2-7 gives the whole variable domain SQTIHQWPATLVQPVGSPLSLECTVEGTSNPNLYWYRQAAGRGLQLLFYSVGIGQISSEVPQNLSASRPQDRQFILSSKKLLLSDSGFYLCAWKAGRRAYEQYFGPGTRLTVT.

This clonotype was picked up a small number of times. The chain employs TRBV11-2 and TRBJ2-7; 10 positions agree with TRBD1. The CDR3 runs 15 residues. Germline CDR1 SGHAT, CDR2 FQNNGV. Losses at the gene ends were 4 bases for V and 2 bases for J; bases not matched to a gene: 5. CDR3 residues: CASSSGQGSTYEQYF. The CDR3 DNA reads TGTGCCAGCAGCTCGGGACAGGGGAGTACCTACGAGCAGTACTTC.

This clonotype occurred many times. The chain recombines TRBV6-1 with TRBJ2-5; the D is unclear. Trimming stripped 3 bases from V and 5 bases from J, with 10 bases between. Per germline, CDR1 MNHNS and CDR2 SASEGT. The CDR3 is 13 amino acids. The CDR3 is CASSDRVWETQYF. The CDR3 DNA reads as TGTGCCAGCAGTGACCGGGTCTGGGAGACCCAGTACTTC.

A remark on this clonotype: With a much larger clone just one base away, this may be a read error. The chain couples TRBV30 to TRBJ1-5, with D possibly TRBD1 on 6 matching bases. The CDR3 is 16 residues long. Germline lookup yields CDR1 GTSNPN and CDR2 SVGIG (reference sequence). V lost 4 bases to trimming and J lost 1 base, with 17 bases between them. CDR3 nucleotides: TGTGCCTGGACATGGGGCGGGGGGCCGAGCAATCAGCCCCAGCATTTT. It is translated as CAWTWGGGPSNQPQHF.

This clonotype was seen many times. The chain carries TRBV6-5 and TRBJ1-2; 9 bases are a match to TRBD1. The CDR3 is made up of 14 amino acids. The ends lost 1 base at V and 7 bases at J; junction bases unmatched: 4. Germline V gives CDR1 MNHEY, CDR2 SVGAGI. CDR3 DNA: TGTGCCAGCAGTTACTTCCTGGACAGGGGTGGCTACACCTTC. Residues: CASSYFLDRGGYTF.

There are many counts of this clonotype. V and J are TRBV7-8 and TRBJ1-2; no reliable D call. This CDR3 spans 15 amino acids. Germline V lookup: CDR1 SGHVS, CDR2 FQNEAQ. V dropped 2 bases and J dropped 0 bases, with 10 bases sitting between them. The CDR3, as DNA: TGTGCCAGCAGCTTAAGGGTACCAACTAACTATGGCTACACCTTC. Translation gives CASSLRVPTNYGYTF.